The 17 T cell receptor beta chains given below trace back to one sample, sequenced in a study of CD8+CD57+ T cells in acquired aplastic anemia. Template material for TCR beta VDJ and CDR3 profiling consisted of genomic DNA. TCRdb re-called the reads through MiXCR, storing one row per CDR3 protein. The table includes some 180,000 distinct CDR3 sequences, approximately 45% detected once. Sequenced sample: sorted CD4+, CD8+, or CD8+CD57+ T cells (not recorded which) from PBMCs. Receptors were obtained from a human donor in good health.

This clonotype was seen repeatedly, ten times or more. In DNA form, the CDR3 reads TGTGCCACCAGTGATTCTGGGGCAACTAATGAAAAACTGTTTTTT. Its protein product is CATSDSGATNEKLFF. The chain employs TRBV24-1 and TRBJ1-4; no reliable D call. With 2 bases removed from V and 0 bases from J, the gap between germline ends came to 6 bases. This CDR3 region has 15 residues. The germline CDR1 and CDR2 sequences are KGHDR and SFDVKD.

The chain couples TRBV29-1 to TRBJ1-2; a possible D gene is TRBD1 (6 bases). The V gene's germline CDR1 is SQVTM and CDR2 ANQGSEA. This CDR3 comprises 11 residues. This chain's CDR3 is CTSGGGDGYTF. The CDR3 nucleotides are TGCACCTCGGGGGGCGGGGATGGCTACACCTTC.

This clonotype was found many times. The chain links TRBV9 to TRBJ2-3, with TRBD2 matching 10 bases. Germline CDR1 and CDR2: SGDLS and YYNGEE. The CDR3 is made up of 15 amino acids. The V and J ends lost 3 bases and 1 base, in that order; junction bases with no gene match: 2. CDR3 nucleotides: TGTGCCAGCAGCGCTCTAGCGGGAGGCACAGATACGCAGTATTTT. Protein: CASSALAGGTDTQYF.

The V gene is TRBV20-1, the J gene TRBJ2-7; TRBD1 agrees at 9 bases. CDR1 and CDR2 from the germline V gene are DFQATT and SNEGSKA (reference sequence). The CDR3 is 14 amino acids. J gave up 0 bases and V 4 bases, and 4 bases lay outside the gene matches. The chain's CDR3 is CSAKTGGASYEQYF. CDR3 bases: TGCAGTGCTAAAACAGGGGGCGCCTCCTACGAGCAGTACTTC.

This clonotype was observed at least ten times. The chain uses TRBV19 and TRBJ1-2; weak D call: TRBD1 (6 bases). The CDR3 loop spans 12 amino acids. Germline V gene sequence: CDR1 LNHDA, CDR2 SQIVND (reference sequence). The V and J ends lost 4 bases and 3 bases respectively, with 6 bases between them. CDR3 protein: CASSTGDYGYTF. The CDR3 region has the DNA TGTGCCAGTAGTACAGGGGACTATGGCTACACCTTC.

At least ten counts were recorded for this clonotype. The chain combines TRBV20-1 with TRBJ1-5; no firm D call. This CDR3 spans 15 amino acids. Germline loops: CDR1 DFQATT, CDR2 SNEGSKA (reference sequence). Trimming shortened V by 5 bases and J by 4 bases, and 18 bases separated the two germline ends. In DNA, the CDR3 is TGCAGTGCTTCCAGTGGAGGTGTGGGGAATCAGCCCCAGCATTTT. It yields the protein CSASSGGVGNQPQHF.

This clonotype appeared many times. This sequence joins TRBV3-1 and TRBJ2-3, with D unresolved. Germline values: CDR1 LGHDT, CDR2 YNNKEL (reference sequence). Trimming cost V 2 bases and J 6 bases, with 6 bases left between them. The CDR3 consists of 12 residues. CDR3 bases: TGTGCCAGCAGCCAATTTGGGGATACGCAGTATTTT. As protein: CASSQFGDTQYF.

This clonotype was counted at least ten times. This chain connects TRBV15 to TRBJ1-5; 9 bases align to TRBD1. Germline CDR1 is LNHNV and CDR2 is YYDKDF (reference sequence). The CDR3 sequence is 15 residues long. V was pared by 1 base and J by 4 bases, with 2 bases of the junction left unmatched. The CDR3 DNA sequence: TGTGCCACCAGCAGAGTGACAGGGGGGAATCAGCCCCAGCATTTT. It yields the protein CATSRVTGGNQPQHF.

The rearrangement links TRBV20-1 to TRBJ1-1, with D perhaps TRBD1 (5 bases). CDR3 length equals 13 residues. Germline CDR1 DFQATT, CDR2 SNEGSKA (reference sequence). V gave up 6 bases and J gave up 8 bases, with 19 bases separating them. CDR3 region: CSAEGTAVEEAFF. The CDR3 DNA follows: TGCAGTGCGGAAGGGACCGCTGTAGAGGAAGCTTTCTTT.

The sample holds many counts of this clonotype. The rearrangement uses TRBV5-1 and TRBJ2-7; D not resolved. Trimming cost V 4 bases and J 3 bases, with 17 bases left between them. CDR3 length: 15 residues. Germline V gene sequence: CDR1 SGHRS, CDR2 YFSETQ. The CDR3 sequence: CASSPSGGRNYEQYF. CDR3 DNA: TGCGCCAGCAGCCCCTCCGGCGGACGAAACTACGAGCAGTACTTC.

The chain has TRBV7-2 and TRBJ1-4; 7 nucleotides agree with TRBD1. CDR3 length equals 15 residues. Germline V lookup: CDR1 SGHTA, CDR2 FQGNSA. V lost 2 bases to trimming and J lost 3 bases; unmatched junction nucleotides: 3. The CDR3 reads CASSLQGQPNEKLFF. The CDR3, as DNA: TGTGCCAGCAGCTTACAGGGACAGCCTAATGAAAAACTGTTTTTT.

This clonotype was seen repeatedly, ten times or more. The CDR3 spells CASRLQGGNTEAFF. The CDR3 coding sequence is TGTGCCAGTAGGCTACAGGGGGGGAACACTGAAGCTTTCTTT. The V and J genes are TRBV19 and TRBJ1-1, with TRBD1 matching 8 bases. CDR3 length: 14 residues. V lost 6 bases and J lost 1; bases outside the gene matches: 4. The germline V gene has CDR1 LNHDA and CDR2 SQIVND (reference sequence).

In DNA, the CDR3 is TGTGCCAGCAGCGTAGCGGCCTATGGCTACACCTTC. The encoded protein is CASSVAAYGYTF. This sequence joins TRBV9 and TRBJ1-2; D unresolved. Trimming took off 0 bases at V and 4 bases at J, with 4 bases between the two ends. Looked up from germline, CDR1 is SGDLS and CDR2 is YYNGEE. This CDR3 region has 12 residues.

This clonotype was observed a single time. The rearrangement joins TRBV25-1 to TRBJ1-1; D possibly corresponds to TRBD1 (6 bases). This CDR3 is built from 13 residues. V was pared by 7 bases and J by 5 bases, with 14 bases between. Germline V lookup: CDR1 MGHDK, CDR2 SYGVNS. CDR3 sequence reads: CASTGAGATEAFF. In DNA, the CDR3 is TGTGCCAGCACAGGGGCGGGGGCGACTGAAGCTTTCTTT.

The chain carries TRBV25-1 and TRBJ2-5; 16 nucleotides agree with TRBD2. The junction had 4 bases not matched to a gene; V was cut back by 5 bases and J by 4 bases. Germline assignment: CDR1 MGHDK and CDR2 SYGVNS. The CDR3 consists of 16 residues. The CDR3 reads CASSTGTSGGGETQYF. Written as DNA, the CDR3 is TGTGCCAGCAGTACCGGGACTAGCGGGGGGGGAGAGACCCAGTACTTC.

The chain employs TRBV29-1 and TRBJ2-2, with 9 bases matching TRBD1. The CDR3 runs 10 residues. Germline assignment: CDR1 SQVTM and CDR2 ANQGSEA. V was clipped by 4 bases and J by 17 bases; unmatched bases: 5. As DNA, the CDR3 is TGCAGCGTTGTCGAACAGGGGGCTTTTTTT. It encodes CSVVEQGAFF.

Many counts were recorded for this clonotype. The chain is built from TRBV10-3 and TRBJ2-7; 12 bases match TRBD1. The V segment lost 1 base and the J segment 0 bases; nucleotides outside the gene matches: 1. This CDR3 comprises 16 residues. Germline V gene data show CDR1 as ENHRY and CDR2 as SYGVKD. The CDR3 here is CAISELGQGASYEQYF. As DNA, the CDR3 is TGTGCCATCAGTGAGTTGGGACAGGGGGCCTCCTACGAGCAGTACTTC.